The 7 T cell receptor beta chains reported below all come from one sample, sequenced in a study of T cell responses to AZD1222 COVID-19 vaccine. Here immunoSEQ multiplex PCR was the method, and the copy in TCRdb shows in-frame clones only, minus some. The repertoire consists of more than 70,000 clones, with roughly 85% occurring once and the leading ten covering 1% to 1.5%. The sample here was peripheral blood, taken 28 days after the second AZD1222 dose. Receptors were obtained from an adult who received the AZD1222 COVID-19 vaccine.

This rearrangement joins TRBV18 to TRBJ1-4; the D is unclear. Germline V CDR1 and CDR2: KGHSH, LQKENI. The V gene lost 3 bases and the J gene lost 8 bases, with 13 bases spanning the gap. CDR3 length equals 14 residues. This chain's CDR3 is CASSPADGQEKLFF. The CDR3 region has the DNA TGTGCCAGCTCACCCGCGGACGGTCAAGAAAAACTGTTTTTT.

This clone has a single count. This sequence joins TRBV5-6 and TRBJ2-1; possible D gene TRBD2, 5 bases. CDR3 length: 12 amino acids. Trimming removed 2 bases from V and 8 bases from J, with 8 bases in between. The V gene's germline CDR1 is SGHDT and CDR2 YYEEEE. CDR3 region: CASSLAVDEQFF. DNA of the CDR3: TGTGCCAGCAGCTTAGCGGTCGATGAGCAGTTCTTC.

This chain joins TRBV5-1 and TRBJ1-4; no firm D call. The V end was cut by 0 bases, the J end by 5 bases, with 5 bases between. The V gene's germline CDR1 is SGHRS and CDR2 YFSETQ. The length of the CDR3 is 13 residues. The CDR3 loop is CASSLVQNEKLFF. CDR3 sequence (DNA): TGCGCCAGCAGCTTGGTCCAAAATGAAAAACTGTTTTTT.

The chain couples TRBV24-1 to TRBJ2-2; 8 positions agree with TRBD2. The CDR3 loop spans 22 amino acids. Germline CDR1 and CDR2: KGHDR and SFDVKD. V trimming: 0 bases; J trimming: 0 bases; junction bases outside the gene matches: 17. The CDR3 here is CATSDLFGRTSRPPANTGELFF. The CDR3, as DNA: TGTGCCACCAGTGATTTGTTTGGGCGGACTAGCAGGCCTCCCGCGAACACCGGGGAGCTGTTTTTT.

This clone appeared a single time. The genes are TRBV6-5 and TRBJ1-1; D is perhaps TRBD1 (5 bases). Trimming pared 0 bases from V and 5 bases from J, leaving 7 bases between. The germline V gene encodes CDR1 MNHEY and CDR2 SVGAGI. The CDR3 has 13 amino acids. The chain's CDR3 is CASSYSRATEAFF. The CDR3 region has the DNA TGTGCCAGCAGTTACTCCAGGGCTACTGAAGCTTTCTTT.

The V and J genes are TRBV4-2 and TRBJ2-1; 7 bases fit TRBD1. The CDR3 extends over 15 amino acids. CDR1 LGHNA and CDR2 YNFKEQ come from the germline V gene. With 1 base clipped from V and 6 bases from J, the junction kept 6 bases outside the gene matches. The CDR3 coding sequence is TGTGCCAGCAGCCAAGGGGACAGTCAGTCCAATGAGCAGTTCTTC. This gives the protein CASSQGDSQSNEQFF.

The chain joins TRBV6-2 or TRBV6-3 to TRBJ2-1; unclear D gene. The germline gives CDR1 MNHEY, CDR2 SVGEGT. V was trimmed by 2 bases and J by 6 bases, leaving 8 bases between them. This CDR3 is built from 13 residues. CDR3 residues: CASSYVSPNEQFF. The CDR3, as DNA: TGTGCCAGCAGTTACGTCAGTCCCAATGAGCAGTTCTTC.